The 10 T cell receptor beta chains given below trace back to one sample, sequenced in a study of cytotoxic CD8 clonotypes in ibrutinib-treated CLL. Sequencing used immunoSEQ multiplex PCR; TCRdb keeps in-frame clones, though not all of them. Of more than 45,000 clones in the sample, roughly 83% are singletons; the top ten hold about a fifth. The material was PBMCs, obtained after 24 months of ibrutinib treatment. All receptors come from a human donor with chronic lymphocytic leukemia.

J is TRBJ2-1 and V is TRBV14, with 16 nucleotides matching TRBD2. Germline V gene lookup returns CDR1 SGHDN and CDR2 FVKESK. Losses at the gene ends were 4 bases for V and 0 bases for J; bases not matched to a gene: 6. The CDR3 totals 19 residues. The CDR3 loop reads CASSPGLAGGPLSYNEQFF. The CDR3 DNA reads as TGTGCCAGCAGCCCGGGACTAGCGGGAGGGCCTCTCTCCTACAATGAGCAGTTCTTC.

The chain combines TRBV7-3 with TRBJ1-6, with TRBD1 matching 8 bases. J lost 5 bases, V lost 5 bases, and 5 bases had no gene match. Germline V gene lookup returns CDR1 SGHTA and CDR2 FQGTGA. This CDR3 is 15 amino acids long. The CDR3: CASSRTGNNNSPLHF. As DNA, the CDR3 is TGTGCCAGCAGCCGGACAGGGAATAATAATTCACCCCTCCACTTT.

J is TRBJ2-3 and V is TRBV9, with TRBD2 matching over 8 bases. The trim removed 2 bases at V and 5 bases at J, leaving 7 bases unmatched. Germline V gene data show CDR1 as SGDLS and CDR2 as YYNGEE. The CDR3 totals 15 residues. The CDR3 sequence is CASSVTSGGGDTQYF. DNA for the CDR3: TGTGCCAGCAGCGTTACTAGCGGAGGGGGAGATACGCAGTATTTT.

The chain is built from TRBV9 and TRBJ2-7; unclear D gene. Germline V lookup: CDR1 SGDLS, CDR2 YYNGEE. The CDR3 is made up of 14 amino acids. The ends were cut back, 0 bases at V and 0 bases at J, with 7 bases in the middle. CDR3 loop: CASSVDQDSYEQYF. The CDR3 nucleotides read TGTGCCAGCAGCGTAGATCAGGACTCCTACGAGCAGTACTTC.

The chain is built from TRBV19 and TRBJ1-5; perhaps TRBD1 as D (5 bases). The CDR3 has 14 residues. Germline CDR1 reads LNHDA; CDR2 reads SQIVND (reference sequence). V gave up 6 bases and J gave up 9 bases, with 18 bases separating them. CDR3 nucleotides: TGTGCCAGTAGCTTAATCGGGACGGCCGGGCCCCAGCATTTT. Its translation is CASSLIGTAGPQHF. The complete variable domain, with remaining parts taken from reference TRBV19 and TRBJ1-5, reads DGGITQSPKYLFRKEGQNVTLSCEQNLNHDAMYWYRQDPGQGLRLIYYSQIVNDFQKGDIAEGYSVSREKKESFPLTVTSAQKNPTAFYLCASSLIGTAGPQHFGDGTRLSIL.

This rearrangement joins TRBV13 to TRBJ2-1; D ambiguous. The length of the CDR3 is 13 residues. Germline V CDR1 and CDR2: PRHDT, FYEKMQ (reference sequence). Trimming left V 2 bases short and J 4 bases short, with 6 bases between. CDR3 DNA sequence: TGTGCCAGCAGCTTAAGCCGATACAATGAGCAGTTCTTC. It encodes CASSLSRYNEQFF.

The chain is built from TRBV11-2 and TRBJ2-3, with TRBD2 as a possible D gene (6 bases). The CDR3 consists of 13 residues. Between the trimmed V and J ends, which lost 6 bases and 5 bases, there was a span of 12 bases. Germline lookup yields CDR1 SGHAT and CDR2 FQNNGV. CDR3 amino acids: CASSILALDTQYF. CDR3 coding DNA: TGTGCCAGCAGTATACTAGCCCTAGATACGCAGTATTTT.

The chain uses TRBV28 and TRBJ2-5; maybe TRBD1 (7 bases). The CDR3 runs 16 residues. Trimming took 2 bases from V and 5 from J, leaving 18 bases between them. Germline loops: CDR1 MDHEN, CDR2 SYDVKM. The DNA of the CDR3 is TGTGCCAGCAGTTTAGGCAGGGGGGCTAGGATGGAGACCCAGTACTTC. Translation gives CASSLGRGARMETQYF.

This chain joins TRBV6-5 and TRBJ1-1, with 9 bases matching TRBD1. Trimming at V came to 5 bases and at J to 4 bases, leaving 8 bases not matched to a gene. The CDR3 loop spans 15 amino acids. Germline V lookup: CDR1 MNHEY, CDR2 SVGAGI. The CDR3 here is CASSAGTGIPTEAFF. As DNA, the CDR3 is TGTGCCAGCAGTGCCGGGACAGGGATCCCCACTGAAGCTTTCTTT.

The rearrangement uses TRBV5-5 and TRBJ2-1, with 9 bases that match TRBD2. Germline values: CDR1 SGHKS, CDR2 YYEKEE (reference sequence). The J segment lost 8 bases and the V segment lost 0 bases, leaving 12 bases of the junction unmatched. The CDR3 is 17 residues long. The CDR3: CASSLEVPGLARDEQFF. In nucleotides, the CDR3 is TGTGCCAGCAGCTTGGAAGTGCCGGGACTAGCTCGAGATGAGCAGTTCTTC.